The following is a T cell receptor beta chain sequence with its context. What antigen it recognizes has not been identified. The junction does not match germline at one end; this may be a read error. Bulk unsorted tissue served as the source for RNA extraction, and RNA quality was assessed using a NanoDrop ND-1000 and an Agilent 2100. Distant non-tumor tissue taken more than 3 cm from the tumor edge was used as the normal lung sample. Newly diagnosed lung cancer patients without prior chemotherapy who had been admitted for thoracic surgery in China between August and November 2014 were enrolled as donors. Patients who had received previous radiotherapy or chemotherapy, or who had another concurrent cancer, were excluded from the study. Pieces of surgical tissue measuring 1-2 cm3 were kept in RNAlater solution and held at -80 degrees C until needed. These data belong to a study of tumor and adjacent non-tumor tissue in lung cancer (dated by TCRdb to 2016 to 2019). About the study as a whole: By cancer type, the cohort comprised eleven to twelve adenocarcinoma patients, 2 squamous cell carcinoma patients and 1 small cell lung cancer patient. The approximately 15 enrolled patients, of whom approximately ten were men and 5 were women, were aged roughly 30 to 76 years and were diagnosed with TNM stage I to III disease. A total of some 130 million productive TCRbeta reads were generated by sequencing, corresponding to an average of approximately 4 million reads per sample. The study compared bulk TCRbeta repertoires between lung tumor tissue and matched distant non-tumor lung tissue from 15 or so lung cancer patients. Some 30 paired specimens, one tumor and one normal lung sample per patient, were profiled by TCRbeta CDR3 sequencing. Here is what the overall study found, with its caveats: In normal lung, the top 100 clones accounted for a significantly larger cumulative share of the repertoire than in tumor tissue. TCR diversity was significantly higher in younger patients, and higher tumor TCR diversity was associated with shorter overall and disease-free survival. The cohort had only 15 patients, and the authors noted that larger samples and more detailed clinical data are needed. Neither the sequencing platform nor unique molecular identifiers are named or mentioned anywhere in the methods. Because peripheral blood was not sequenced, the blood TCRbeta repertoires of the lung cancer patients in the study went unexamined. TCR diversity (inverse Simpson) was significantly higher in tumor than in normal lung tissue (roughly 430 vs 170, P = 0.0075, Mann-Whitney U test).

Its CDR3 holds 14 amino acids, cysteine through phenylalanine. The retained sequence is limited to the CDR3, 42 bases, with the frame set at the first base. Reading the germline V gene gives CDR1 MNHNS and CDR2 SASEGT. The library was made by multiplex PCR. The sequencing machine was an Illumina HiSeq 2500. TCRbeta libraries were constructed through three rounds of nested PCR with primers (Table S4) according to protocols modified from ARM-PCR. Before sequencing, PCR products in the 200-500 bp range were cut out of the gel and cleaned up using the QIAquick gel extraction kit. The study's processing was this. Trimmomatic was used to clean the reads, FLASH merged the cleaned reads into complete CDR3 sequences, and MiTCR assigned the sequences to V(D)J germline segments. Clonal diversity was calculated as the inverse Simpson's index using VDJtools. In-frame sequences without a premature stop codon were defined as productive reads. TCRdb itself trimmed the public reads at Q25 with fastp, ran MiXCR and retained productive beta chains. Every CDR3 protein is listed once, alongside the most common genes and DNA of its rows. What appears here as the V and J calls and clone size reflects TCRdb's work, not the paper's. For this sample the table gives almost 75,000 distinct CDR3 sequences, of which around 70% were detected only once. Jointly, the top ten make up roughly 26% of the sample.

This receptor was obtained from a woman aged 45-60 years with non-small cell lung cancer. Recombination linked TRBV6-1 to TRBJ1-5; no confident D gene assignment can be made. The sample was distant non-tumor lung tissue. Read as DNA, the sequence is TGTGCCAGCAGTACCTCCCGTCTCAATAAGCCCCAGCATTTT. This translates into CASSTSRLNKPQHF.